These T cell receptor beta chains were read from a single sample in a study of T cells in Graves' hyperthyroidism and ophthalmopathy. TCRdb re-called the multiplex PCR reads with MiXCR, one entry per CDR3 protein. The data hold 350,000 to 400,000 distinct CDR3 sequences, with about 16% observed a single time. The sequenced material came from blood. The receptor set was obtained from a woman in her twenties or thirties with Graves' hyperthyroidism. Each CDR3 is given with its conserved first and last residue. The D gene is left open where the match is weak. Expanded clones get a size class; other rows say once, few or many, or leave the size out.

cdr3_aa cdr3_nt clone_size j_call v_call d_call
CSARQGAQHF TGCAGTGCTAGACAGGGGGCCCAGCATTTT few TRBJ1-5 TRBV20-1 TRBD1
CASIDRGYQPQHF TGTGCCAGCATCGACCGGGGATATCAGCCCCAGCATTTT NA TRBJ1-5 TRBV6-1 NA
CASSIRTGGTETQYF TGTGCCAGTAGTATACGGACAGGGGGGACAGAGACCCAGTACTTC few TRBJ2-5 TRBV19 TRBD1
CASSQGPGTSSTNEQFF TGTGCCAGCAGCCAAGGTCCAGGGACTAGCAGTACCAATGAGCAGTTCTTC many TRBJ2-1 TRBV3-1 TRBD2
CASSQIRGDEKLFF TGCGCCAGCAGCCAAATCAGGGGGGACGAAAAACTGTTTTTT NA TRBJ1-4 TRBV4-1 TRBD1
CASSDEGLAGGFHTQYF TGTGCCAGCAGTGATGAGGGACTAGCGGGCGGGTTCCATACGCAGTATTTT many TRBJ2-3 TRBV2 TRBD2
CSVFRQANNEQFF TGCAGCGTTTTTCGGCAGGCGAACAATGAGCAGTTCTTC NA TRBJ2-1 TRBV29-1 NA
CAWSQGAQGNTIYF TGTGCCTGGAGCCAGGGGGCGCAGGGAAACACCATATATTTT NA TRBJ1-3 TRBV30 TRBD1
CASSQDQSLSIQYF TGTGCCAGCAGCCAAGATCAGAGTCTAAGCATTCAGTACTTC many TRBJ2-4 TRBV3-1 NA
CASSLGGTGELFF TGTGCCAGCAGCCTCGGGGGCACCGGGGAGCTGTTTTTT many TRBJ2-2 TRBV14 NA
CASSSTGQGGETQYF TGTGCCAGCAGTTCAACGGGACAGGGTGGGGAGACCCAGTACTTC many TRBJ2-5 TRBV27 TRBD1
CAIRRQGARDEQFF TGTGCCATCAGGAGACAGGGGGCGAGAGATGAGCAGTTCTTC few TRBJ2-1 TRBV10-3 TRBD1
CASSELRGGYEKLFF TGTGCCAGCAGTGAATTACGCGGGGGCTATGAAAAACTGTTTTTT few TRBJ1-4 TRBV25-1 NA
CASSPRLVVIHEQFF TGTGCCAGCAGTCCACGACTAGTAGTGATCCATGAGCAGTTCTTC many TRBJ2-1 TRBV28 NA
CASSLGPGGYTF TGTGCCAGCAGTCTCGGGCCGGGTGGCTACACCTTC many TRBJ1-2 TRBV28 NA
CASSHGTSGSASYEQYF TGTGCCAGCAGCCACGGGACTAGCGGGTCTGCCTCCTACGAGCAGTACTTC many TRBJ2-7 TRBV7-9 TRBD2
CASGDRVWYEQYF TGTGCCAGCGGGGACAGGGTTTGGTACGAGCAGTACTTC few TRBJ2-7 TRBV6-1 TRBD1
CASSRTDLESPLHF TGTGCCAGCAGTCGGACAGATTTGGAGTCACCCCTCCACTTT many TRBJ1-6 TRBV2 NA
CASSLGDRGRYEQYF TGTGCCAGCAGCTTGGGTGACAGGGGGCGGTACGAGCAGTACTTC NA TRBJ2-7 TRBV11-2 TRBD1
CATSRVLADGELFF TGTGCCACCAGCAGAGTCTTGGCAGACGGGGAGCTGTTTTTT NA TRBJ2-2 TRBV15 NA
CASSPGTVDNSPLHF TGTGCCAGCTCGCCCGGGACAGTGGACAATTCACCCCTCCACTTT few TRBJ1-6 TRBV18 TRBD1
CASRLDSPNPTDTQYF TGTGCCAGCCGCTTAGATAGCCCCAACCCCACAGATACGCAGTATTTT many TRBJ2-3 TRBV7-2 NA
CASSVGTQETQYF TGTGCCAGTAGTGTGGGGACGCAAGAGACCCAGTACTTC few TRBJ2-5 TRBV19 NA
CASSPGGTVAEAFF TGTGCCAGCAGCCCCGGGGGGACAGTTGCCGAAGCTTTCTTT NA TRBJ1-1 TRBV6-1 TRBD1
CATSAPGEYGYTF TGTGCCACCAGTGCGCCAGGGGAGTATGGCTACACCTTC few TRBJ1-2 TRBV24-1 NA
CASSLLQGSEKLFF TGTGCCAGCAGCTTATTACAGGGGAGTGAAAAACTGTTTTTT few TRBJ1-4 TRBV3-1 TRBD1
CASTLGGSNQPQHF TGTGCCAGTACCTTGGGGGGAAGCAATCAGCCCCAGCATTTT many TRBJ1-5 TRBV27 NA